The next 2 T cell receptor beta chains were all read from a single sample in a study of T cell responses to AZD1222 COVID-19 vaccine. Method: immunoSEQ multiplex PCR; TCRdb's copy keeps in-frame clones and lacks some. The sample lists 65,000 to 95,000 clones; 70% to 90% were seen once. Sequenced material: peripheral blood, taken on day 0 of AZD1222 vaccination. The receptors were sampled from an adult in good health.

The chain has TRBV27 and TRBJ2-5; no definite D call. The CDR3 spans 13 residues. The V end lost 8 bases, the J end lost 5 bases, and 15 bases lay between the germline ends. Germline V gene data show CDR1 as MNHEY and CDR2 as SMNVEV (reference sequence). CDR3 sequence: CASSLTHYETQYF. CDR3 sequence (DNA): TGTGCCAGCTCTCTTACGCATTATGAGACCCAGTACTTC.

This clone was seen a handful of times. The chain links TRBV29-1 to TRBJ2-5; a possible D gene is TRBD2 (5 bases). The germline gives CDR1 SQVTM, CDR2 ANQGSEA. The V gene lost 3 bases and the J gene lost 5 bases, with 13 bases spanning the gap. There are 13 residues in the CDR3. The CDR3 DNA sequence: TGCAGCGTTGATCATGCGGGCGCGGAGACCCAGTACTTC. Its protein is CSVDHAGAETQYF. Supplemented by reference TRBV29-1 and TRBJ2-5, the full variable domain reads SAVISQKPSRDICQRGTSLTIQCQVDSQVTMMFWYRQQPGQSLTLIATANQGSEATYESGFVIDKFPISRPNLTFSTLTVSNMSPEDSSIYLCSVDHAGAETQYFGPGTRLLVL.